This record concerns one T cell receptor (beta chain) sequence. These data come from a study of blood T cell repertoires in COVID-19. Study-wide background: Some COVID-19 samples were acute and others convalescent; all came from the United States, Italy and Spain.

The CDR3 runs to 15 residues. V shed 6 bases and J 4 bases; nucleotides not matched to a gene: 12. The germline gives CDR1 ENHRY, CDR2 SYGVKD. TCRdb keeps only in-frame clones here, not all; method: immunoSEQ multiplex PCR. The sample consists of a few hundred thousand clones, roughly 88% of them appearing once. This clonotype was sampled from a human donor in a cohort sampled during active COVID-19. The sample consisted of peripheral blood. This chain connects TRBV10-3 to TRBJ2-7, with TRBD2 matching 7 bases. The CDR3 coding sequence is TGTGCCATCAGCCCCTATGCGGGAGAAGGGTACGAGCAGTACTTC. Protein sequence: CAISPYAGEGYEQYF.